This T cell receptor (beta chain) was identified during a study of blood T cell repertoires in COVID-19. This CDR3 has 13 residues. V lost 4 bases, J lost 0 bases, and 8 bases lay in between. Germline CDR1 reads SGHRS; CDR2 reads YFSETQ. Assay: immunoSEQ multiplex PCR; the TCRdb copy retains only in-frame clones and omits some. The repertoire holds a few hundred thousand clones, with around four fifths as singletons. The TCR originated in a man aged 25-45 years who had recovered from COVID-19. The genes are TRBV5-1 and TRBJ2-7; no clear D. The sequencing sample was made of peripheral blood. This CDR3 is CASSEVSSYEQYF. The CDR3 DNA reads as TGCGCCAGCAGCGAGGTGAGCTCCTACGAGCAGTACTTC.